The 16 T cell receptor beta chains listed next were all sequenced from one sample in a study of shared clonotypes between healthy human individuals. Profiling relied on immunoSEQ multiplex PCR, and the TCRdb table lists in-frame clones only, not all of them. Among about 700,000 clones listed, 92% were seen once. Naive-designated CD8 cells lacked CD45RO, were positively enriched for CCR7, and omitted terminally differentiated effector memory CD45RA+ cells. Sequenced input: naive CD8+ T cells sorted from blood. The receptors derive from a man aged 25-40 years in good health.

The CDR3 reads CAIPDRGQEQFF. The CDR3 region has the DNA TGTGCCATTCCGGACAGGGGGCAGGAGCAGTTCTTC. This chain joins TRBV7-9 and TRBJ2-1, with 11 bases identical to TRBD1. The J segment lost 10 bases and the V segment lost 10 bases, leaving 6 bases of the junction unmatched. CDR1 and CDR2 (germline): SEHNR, FQNEAQ (reference sequence). CDR3 length equals 12 residues.

V and J are TRBV7-3 and TRBJ2-1, with TRBD2 matching over 8 bases. Trimming took 1 base from V and 6 from J; bases not matched to a gene: 8. CDR3 length equals 16 residues. Germline values: CDR1 SGHTA, CDR2 FQGTGA. This CDR3 is CASSLNFGTSSNEQFF. The CDR3 nucleotides are TGTGCCAGCAGCTTAAATTTCGGGACTAGTAGCAATGAGCAGTTCTTC. Based on the CDR3 plus reference TRBV7-3 and TRBJ2-1, the full variable domain is GAGVSQTPSNKVTEKGKYVELRCDPISGHTALYWYRQSLGQGPEFLIYFQGTGAADDSGLPNDRFFAVRPEGSVSTLKIQRTERGDSAVYLCASSLNFGTSSNEQFFGPGTRLTVL.

Concerning this clone: Other DNA sequences in this specimen translate into the identical CDR3. The genes are TRBV7-9 and TRBJ2-1; possibly TRBD2 for D (6 bases). With 4 bases removed from V and 0 bases from J, the gap between germline ends came to 10 bases. Germline V CDR1 and CDR2: SEHNR, FQNEAQ (reference sequence). This CDR3 has 15 amino acids. As DNA, the CDR3 is TGTGCCAGCAGCTCGACTAGAAACTCCTACAATGAGCAGTTCTTC. This codes for CASSSTRNSYNEQFF.

This chain joins TRBV9 and TRBJ1-5, with D maybe TRBD1 (5 bases). The V gene's germline CDR1 is SGDLS and CDR2 YYNGEE. Trimming took off 7 bases at V and 2 bases at J, with 7 bases between the two ends. CDR3 size: 12 residues. The CDR3 nucleotides are TGTGCCAGCGGAGGGGGCAATCAGCCCCAGCATTTT. Protein: CASGGGNQPQHF.

The genes are TRBV29-1 and TRBJ1-1; TRBD1 matches 7 bases. This CDR3 contains 14 residues. V lost 3 bases and J lost 0; bases outside the gene matches: 4. Germline CDR1 reads SQVTM; CDR2 reads ANQGSEA. CDR3 bases: TGCAGCGTTGACCCGACAGGGATGAACACTGAAGCTTTCTTT. Residues: CSVDPTGMNTEAFF. The full variable domain, rest sourced from reference TRBV29-1 and TRBJ1-1, is SAVISQKPSRDICQRGTSLTIQCQVDSQVTMMFWYRQQPGQSLTLIATANQGSEATYESGFVIDKFPISRPNLTFSTLTVSNMSPEDSSIYLCSVDPTGMNTEAFFGQGTRLTVV.

For this clone: One end of the junction does not line up with germline, which may come from a read error. The V gene is TRBV5-4, the J gene TRBJ2-2; D assignment may be TRBD1 or TRBD2 (5 bases each). The germline V gene has CDR1 SGHNT and CDR2 YYREEE (reference sequence). This CDR3 contains 11 residues. CDR3 sequence reads: CASSLGGGLFF. The CDR3 DNA sequence: TGTGCCAGCAGCTTGGGTGGGGGGCTGTTTTTT.

This clone was recorded a few times. The chain combines TRBV10-3 with TRBJ2-7; D perhaps matches TRBD1 (5 bases). This CDR3 region has 15 residues. V lost 2 bases and J lost 3, with 14 bases in between. Germline-derived CDR1 and CDR2 are ENHRY and SYGVKD. CDR3 nucleotides: TGTGCCATCAGTGAGCTCCGGGCCCAGGGCTACGAGCAGTACTTC. Its protein product is CAISELRAQGYEQYF.

This chain links TRBV5-1 with TRBJ2-6; D is possibly TRBD1 (6 bases). The CDR3 is made up of 16 amino acids. The V end was cut by 1 base, the J end by 4 bases, with 12 bases between. CDR1 and CDR2 from the germline V gene are SGHRS and YFSETQ. CDR3 DNA: TGCGCCAGCAGCTTGTATTCAGGGGCCGGGGCCAACGTCCTGACTTTC. Translated, it gives CASSLYSGAGANVLTF.

The V and J genes are TRBV5-6 and TRBJ2-2, with D hard to call. The V end was cut by 2 bases, the J end by 4 bases, with 3 bases between. Germline V gene sequence: CDR1 SGHDT, CDR2 YYEEEE. This CDR3 is built from 12 residues. The CDR3 coding sequence is TGTGCCAGCAGCTTCAGCACCGGGGAGCTGTTTTTT. Translated: CASSFSTGELFF.

This chain links TRBV2 with TRBJ2-2; no firm D call. The CDR3 is 13 amino acids. Germline V lookup: CDR1 SNHLY, CDR2 FYNNEI. V lost 1 base to trimming and J lost 6 bases, with 6 bases between them. The CDR3 bases are TGTGCCAGCAGTGAAGACGGTGCCGGGGAGCTGTTTTTT. Its translation is CASSEDGAGELFF.

The V call is TRBV7-9, the J call TRBJ2-3; D is undetermined. Per the germline V gene, CDR1 is SEHNR and CDR2 is FQNEAQ (reference sequence). This CDR3 is 15 amino acids long. The ends were cut back, 3 bases at V and 4 bases at J, with 14 bases in the middle. CDR3 DNA: TGTGCCAGCAGCTTTTTCGGTGTTGACGCAGATACGCAGTATTTT. It is translated as CASSFFGVDADTQYF.

This rearrangement joins TRBV5-6 to TRBJ1-2; 10 nucleotides align to TRBD1. This CDR3 region has 14 residues. V was clipped by 4 bases and J by 2 bases; unmatched bases: 2. From germline, CDR1 is SGHDT and CDR2 YYEEEE. The CDR3 nucleotides are TGTGCCAGCAGCGCGGGACAGGGGAACTATGGCTACACCTTC. Translating it yields CASSAGQGNYGYTF.

CDR3 coding DNA: TGTGCCAGCAGTTCTGGGGCCAACGTCCTGACTTTC. Amino acid sequence: CASSSGANVLTF. This chain joins TRBV6-6 and TRBJ2-6, with D uncertain. The germline CDR1 and CDR2 sequences are MNHNY and SVGAGI (reference sequence). The CDR3 covers 12 residues. V gave up 4 bases and J gave up 2 bases, with 0 bases separating them.

The gene calls are TRBV13 and TRBJ2-1; perhaps TRBD1 as D (7 bases). CDR3 length: 13 residues. Germline V gives CDR1 PRHDT, CDR2 FYEKMQ (reference sequence). Trimming shortened V by 4 bases and J by 9 bases, and 13 bases separated the two germline ends. The CDR3 region is CASSSSQGGEQFF. Written as DNA, the CDR3 is TGTGCCAGCAGCTCCTCCCAGGGGGGTGAGCAGTTCTTC. The complete variable domain, with remaining parts taken from reference TRBV13 and TRBJ2-1, reads AAGVIQSPRHLIKEKRETATLKCYPIPRHDTVYWYQQGPGQDPQFLISFYEKMQSDKGSIPDRFSAQQFSDYHSELNMSSLELGDSALYFCASSSSQGGEQFFGPGTRLTVL.

The gene calls are TRBV6-5 and TRBJ1-2; TRBD1 matches 9 bases. The CDR3 spans 15 residues. Trimming at V came to 7 bases and at J to 4 bases, leaving 10 bases not matched to a gene. The germline V gene encodes CDR1 MNHEY and CDR2 SVGAGI. In DNA, the CDR3 is TGTGCCAGCACACCGACAGGGGGAAAGAGCTATGGCTACACCTTC. Its translation: CASTPTGGKSYGYTF.

The gene calls are TRBV7-9 and TRBJ2-1; D gene unclear. Per the germline V gene, CDR1 is SEHNR and CDR2 is FQNEAQ (reference sequence). CDR3 length: 14 amino acids. The ends were cut back, 0 bases at V and 2 bases at J, with 5 bases in the middle. CDR3 protein: CASSLAQTYNEQFF. For the CDR3, the DNA is TGTGCCAGCAGCTTAGCACAGACCTACAATGAGCAGTTCTTC.